In this sample, the clone carrying this T cell receptor (beta chain) turned up many times. TCRdb analysed the 5' RACE reads with MiXCR anew, one entry per CDR3 protein. The sample contains about 43,000 distinct CDR3 sequences, about 11% of which appear only once. The data were taken from a study of early T cells in non-severe SARS-CoV-2 infection. The CDR3 totals 15 residues. The V and J ends lost 2 bases and 0 bases, in that order; junction bases with no gene match: 2. Germline assignment: CDR1 SGHRS and CDR2 YFSETQ. This clonotype originated in an adult who was a healthcare worker with PCR-confirmed SARS-CoV-2 infection or an uninfected control (not recorded which). This chain links TRBV5-1 with TRBJ1-3; 7 bases map to TRBD1. Sequenced sample: whole blood. The CDR3 bases are TGCGCCAGCAGCTTCACAGGGGACTCTGGAAACACCATATATTTT. This encodes CASSFTGDSGNTIYF.